This section outlines one T cell receptor beta chain sequence together with its context. Its matching antigen is unknown. Preparation methods for the bulk TCR libraries were those previously described, with listed TCR primers. From the PCR reads, TCRdb called clonotypes with MiXCR, one entry per CDR3 protein. The sample lists over 600,000 distinct CDR3 sequences, 15% to 20% seen once, with under 0.95% in the top ten. The data were obtained in a study of molecular identifiers for immune sequencing clone quantification. About the research overall: Replicates split RNA from approximately 22,000 or 94,000 naive CD8 cells five ways, and the researchers sequenced four portions.

Study-level results: Same-barcode identical TCR molecules could make highly expanded clones look smaller than they are.

The CDR3 totals 15 residues. Germline V lookup: CDR1 MDHEN, CDR2 SYDVKM. Trimming shortened V by 7 bases and J by 2 bases, and 16 bases separated the two germline ends. Sequences were obtained from naive CD8+ T cells from blood, with Jurkat cell RNA spiked in. Subset in this sample: FACS-sorted CD8+CD4-CCR7+CD45RA+ naive T cells. The chain is built from TRBV28 and TRBJ2-3; D is undetermined. The receptor's source is a human donor in good health. Some libraries in this study had Jurkat cell RNA spiked in. CDR3 residues: CASTLLARDTDTQYF. CDR3 bases: TGTGCCAGCACTCTCCTGGCAAGGGACACAGATACGCAGTATTTT.